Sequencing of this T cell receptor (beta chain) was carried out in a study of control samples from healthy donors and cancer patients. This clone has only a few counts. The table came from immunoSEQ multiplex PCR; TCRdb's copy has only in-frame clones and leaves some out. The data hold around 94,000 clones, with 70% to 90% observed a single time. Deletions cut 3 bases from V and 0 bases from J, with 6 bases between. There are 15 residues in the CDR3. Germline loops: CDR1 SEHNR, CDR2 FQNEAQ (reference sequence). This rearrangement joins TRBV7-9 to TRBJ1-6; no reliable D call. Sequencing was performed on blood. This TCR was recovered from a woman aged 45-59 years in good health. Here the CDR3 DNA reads TGTGCCAGCAGCTTGCGTGACTCCTATAATTCACCCCTCCACTTT. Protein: CASSLRDSYNSPLHF.